The 6 T cell receptor beta chains presented below share a single source sample, sequenced in a study of cytotoxic CD8 clonotypes in ibrutinib-treated CLL. Profiling relied on immunoSEQ multiplex PCR, and the TCRdb table lists in-frame clones only, not all of them. The sample has 150,000 to 250,000 clones, 72% seen once; the top ten hold around an eighth. Material: PBMCs, obtained after 24 months of ibrutinib treatment. Every receptor here comes from a human donor with chronic lymphocytic leukemia.

This clone was seen only a few times. This rearrangement joins TRBV27 to TRBJ2-7; D is undetermined. This CDR3 has 14 residues. Per germline, CDR1 MNHEY and CDR2 SMNVEV (reference sequence). Trimming removed 0 bases from V and 6 bases from J, with 12 bases in between. The CDR3: CASSLSVLSGEQYF. The CDR3 DNA follows: TGTGCCAGCAGTTTATCGGTACTATCCGGCGAGCAGTACTTC.

The chain recombines TRBV18 with TRBJ2-3; 7 bases fit TRBD1. CDR1 KGHSH and CDR2 LQKENI come from the germline V gene. The CDR3 has 19 residues. The trim removed 3 bases at V and 4 bases at J, leaving 19 bases unmatched. DNA for the CDR3: TGTGCCAGCTCACCGTTCCCGGGACAGCCACTCACTAGTGCAGATACGCAGTATTTT. Translated, it gives CASSPFPGQPLTSADTQYF.

The chain joins TRBV15 to TRBJ2-3, with D hard to call. V shed 1 base and J shed 2 bases, with 7 bases lying between them. From germline, CDR1 is LNHNV and CDR2 YYDKDF (reference sequence). The CDR3 is 14 residues long. The CDR3 protein is CATSRGLNTDTQYF. As DNA, the CDR3 is TGTGCCACCAGCAGAGGGCTAAACACAGATACGCAGTATTTT. The full variable domain, in which reference TRBV15 and TRBJ2-3 provide the parts outside the CDR3, is DAMVIQNPRYQVTQFGKPVTLSCSQTLNHNVMYWYQQKSSQAPKLLFHYYDKDFNNEADTPDNFQSRRPNTSFCFLDIRSPGLGDTAMYLCATSRGLNTDTQYFGPGTRLTVL.

This clone was counted a single time. The rearrangement links TRBV5-1 to TRBJ2-7, with 7 nucleotides matching TRBD1. The CDR3 runs to 17 residues. The V segment lost 2 bases and the J segment 7 bases; nucleotides outside the gene matches: 18. CDR1 is SGHRS, CDR2 YFSETQ, per germline. CDR3 protein: CASSFGTQGLYYAEQYF. CDR3 bases: TGCGCCAGCAGCTTTGGGACACAGGGGCTGTACTACGCAGAGCAGTACTTC.

This clone appeared a few times. This rearrangement joins TRBV7-6 to TRBJ2-1, with 9 bases matching TRBD2. V lost 6 bases to trimming and J lost 0 bases; unmatched junction nucleotides: 9. Germline CDR1 and CDR2: SGHVS and FNYEAQ. This CDR3 spans 17 amino acids. Written as DNA, the CDR3 is TGTGCCAGCAGTCCTCTAGCGGGGCTGAGCTCCTACAATGAGCAGTTCTTC. This codes for CASSPLAGLSSYNEQFF.

The chain is built from TRBV11-2 and TRBJ2-1; 14 bases agree with TRBD2. In germline, CDR1 is SGHAT, CDR2 FQNNGV. The V gene end was trimmed by 6 bases and the J gene end by 8 bases; junction bases not matched to a gene: 3. This CDR3 comprises 14 residues. CDR3 bases: TGTGCCAGCAGGCGACTAGCGGGAGGGTATGAGCAGTTCTTC. Translation: CASRRLAGGYEQFF.